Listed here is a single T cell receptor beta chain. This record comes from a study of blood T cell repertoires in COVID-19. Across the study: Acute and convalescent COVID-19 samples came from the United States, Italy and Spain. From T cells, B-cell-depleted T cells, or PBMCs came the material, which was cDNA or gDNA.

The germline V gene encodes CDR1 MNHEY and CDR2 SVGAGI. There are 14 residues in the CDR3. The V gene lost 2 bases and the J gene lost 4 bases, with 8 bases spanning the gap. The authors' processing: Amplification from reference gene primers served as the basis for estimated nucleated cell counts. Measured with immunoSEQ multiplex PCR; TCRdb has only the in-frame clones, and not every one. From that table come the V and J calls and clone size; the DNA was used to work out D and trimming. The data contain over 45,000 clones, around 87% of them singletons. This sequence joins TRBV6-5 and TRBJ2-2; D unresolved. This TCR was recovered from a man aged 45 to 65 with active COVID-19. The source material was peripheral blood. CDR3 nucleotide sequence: TGTGCCAGCAGTTACCAATGGCTCACCGGGGAGCTGTTTTTT. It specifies CASSYQWLTGELFF.